A single sample gave rise to the 3 T cell receptor beta chains below, sequenced in a study of CD8+ T cells in alopecia areata. RNA was extracted and reverse transcribed into cDNA as the sequencing template. Sequencing was performed with immunoSEQ multiplex PCR; in TCRdb, only in-frame clones are kept and a portion is missing. The repertoire holds roughly 75,000 clones, with 55% to 65% as singletons. The sample here was CD8+ T cells sorted from blood, taken at week 0. The receptors stem from a human donor with alopecia areata.

The genes are TRBV9 and TRBJ1-2, with 8 bases that match TRBD1. V gave up 3 bases and J gave up 5 bases; unmatched junction bases: 6. This CDR3 is built from 14 residues. The germline gives CDR1 SGDLS, CDR2 YYNGEE. The CDR3 sequence: CASSDPGGAYGYTF. The DNA of the CDR3 is TGTGCCAGCAGCGACCCAGGGGGCGCATATGGCTACACCTTC.

The gene calls are TRBV6-5 and TRBJ1-2, with D unclear. The CDR3 has 14 amino acids. Trimming shortened V by 2 bases and J by 7 bases, and 14 bases separated the two germline ends. CDR1 and CDR2 (germline): MNHEY, SVGAGI. DNA for the CDR3: TGTGCCAGCAGTTACGGGAGTCGGATAAGTGGCTACACCTTC. Protein: CASSYGSRISGYTF.

As regards this clone: The DNA is left out, because the CDR3 cannot be placed on it with certainty; the CDR3 is given as TCRdb lists it. The chain links TRBV5-1 to TRBJ2-2; TRBD1 is the table's D call, not checked against the DNA. CDR1 is SGHRS, CDR2 YFSETQ, per germline. The CDR3 is 17 residues long, ends included. The CDR3 here is CASSFGNGQTDTGELFF.